The clone carrying this T cell receptor (beta chain) turned up a few times. The PCR contained 60 Vbeta and 13 Jbeta primers. Data came from immunoSEQ multiplex PCR; TCRdb stores just in-frame clones and leaves some out. This table holds some 150,000 clones, 82% found once. The V end was cut by 5 bases, the J end by 3 bases, with 11 bases between. Germline CDR1 and CDR2: SNHLY and FYNNEI. The length of the CDR3 is 13 residues. The data were taken from a study of cytomegalovirus exposure and HLA in healthy donors. The gene calls are TRBV2 and TRBJ2-7; D is possibly TRBD1 (6 bases). The clonotype comes from a woman between 45 and 60 years old in good health and CMV-seropositive. The sequencing sample was made of PBMCs. The DNA of the CDR3 is TGTGCCAGCAGTAAGACACAGGGCTACGAGCAGTACTTC. Translated: CASSKTQGYEQYF. The full variable domain, rest sourced from reference TRBV2 and TRBJ2-7, is EPEVTQTPSHQVTQMGQEVILRCVPISNHLYFYWYRQILGQKVEFLVSFYNNEISEKSEIFDDQFSVERPDGSNFTLKIRSTKLEDSAMYFCASSKTQGYEQYFGPGTRLTVT.